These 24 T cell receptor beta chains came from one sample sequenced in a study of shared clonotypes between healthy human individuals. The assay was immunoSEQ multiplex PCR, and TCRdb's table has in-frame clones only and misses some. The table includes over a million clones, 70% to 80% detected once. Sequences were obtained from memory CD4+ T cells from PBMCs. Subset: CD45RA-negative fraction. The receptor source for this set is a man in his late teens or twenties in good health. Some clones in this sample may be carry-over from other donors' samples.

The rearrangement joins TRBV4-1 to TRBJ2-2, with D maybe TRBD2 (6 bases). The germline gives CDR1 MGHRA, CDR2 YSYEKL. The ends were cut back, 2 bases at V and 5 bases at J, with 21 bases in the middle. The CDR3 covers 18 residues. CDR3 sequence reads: CASSQSWRGGLMTGELFF. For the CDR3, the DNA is TGCGCCAGCAGCCAATCTTGGCGTGGGGGACTGATGACCGGGGAGCTGTTTTTT.

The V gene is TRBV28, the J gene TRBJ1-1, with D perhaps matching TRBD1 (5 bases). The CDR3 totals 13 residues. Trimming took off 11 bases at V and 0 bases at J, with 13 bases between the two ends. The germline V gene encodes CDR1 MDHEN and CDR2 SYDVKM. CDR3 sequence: CAGSTEMNTEAFF. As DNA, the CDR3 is TGTGCCGGGTCGACAGAGATGAACACTGAAGCTTTCTTT.

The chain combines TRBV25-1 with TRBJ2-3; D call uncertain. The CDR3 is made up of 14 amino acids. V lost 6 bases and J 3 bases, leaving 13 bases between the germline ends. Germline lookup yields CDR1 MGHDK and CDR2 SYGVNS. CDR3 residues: CASSARSRTDTQYF. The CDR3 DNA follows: TGTGCCAGCAGCGCGCGATCTAGAACAGATACGCAGTATTTT.

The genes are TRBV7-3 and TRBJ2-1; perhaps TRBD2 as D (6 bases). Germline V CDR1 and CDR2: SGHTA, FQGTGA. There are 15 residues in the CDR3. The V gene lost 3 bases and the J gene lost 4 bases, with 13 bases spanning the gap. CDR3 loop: CASSFTGTQYNEQFF. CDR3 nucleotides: TGTGCCAGCAGCTTTACCGGGACTCAATACAATGAGCAGTTCTTC.

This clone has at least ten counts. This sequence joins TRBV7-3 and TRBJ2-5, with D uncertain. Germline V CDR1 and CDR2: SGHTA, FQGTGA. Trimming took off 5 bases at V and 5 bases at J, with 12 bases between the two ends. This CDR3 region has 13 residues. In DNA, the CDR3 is TGTGCCAGCAGCCCCCAGGTAGGGGAGACCCAGTACTTC. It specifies CASSPQVGETQYF. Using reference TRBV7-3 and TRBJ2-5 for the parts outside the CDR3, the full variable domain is GAGVSQTPSNKVTEKGKYVELRCDPISGHTALYWYRQSLGQGPEFLIYFQGTGAADDSGLPNDRFFAVRPEGSVSTLKIQRTERGDSAVYLCASSPQVGETQYFGPGTRLLVL.

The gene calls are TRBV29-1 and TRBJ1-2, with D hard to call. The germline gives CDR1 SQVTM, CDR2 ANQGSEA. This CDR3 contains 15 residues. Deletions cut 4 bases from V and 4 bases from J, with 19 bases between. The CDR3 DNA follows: TGCAGCGTTGGTGAAGTCAGGTCCTCGAGCTATGGCTACACCTTC. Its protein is CSVGEVRSSSYGYTF.

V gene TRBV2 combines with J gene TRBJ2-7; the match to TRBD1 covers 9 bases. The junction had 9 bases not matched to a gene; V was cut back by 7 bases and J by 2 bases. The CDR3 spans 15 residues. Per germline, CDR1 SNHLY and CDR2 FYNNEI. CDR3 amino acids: CASTPGQGAAYEQYF. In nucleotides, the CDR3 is TGTGCCAGCACTCCGGGACAGGGTGCGGCCTACGAGCAGTACTTC.

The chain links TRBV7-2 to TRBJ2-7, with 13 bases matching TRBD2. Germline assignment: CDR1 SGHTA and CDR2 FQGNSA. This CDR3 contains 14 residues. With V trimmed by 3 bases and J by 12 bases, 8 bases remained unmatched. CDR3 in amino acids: CASSFTSGRAVLYF. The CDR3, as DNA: TGTGCCAGCAGCTTTACTAGCGGGAGGGCCGTCCTGTACTTC.

Here the CDR3 DNA reads TGTGCCAGTAGTATTCAGCGGGGTCAGCCCCAGCATTTT. Its protein product is CASSIQRGQPQHF. The chain recombines TRBV19 with TRBJ1-5; D ambiguous. The CDR3 consists of 13 residues. Per germline, CDR1 LNHDA and CDR2 SQIVND (reference sequence). Trimming shortened V by 3 bases and J by 6 bases, and 9 bases separated the two germline ends. Together with reference TRBV19 and TRBJ1-5, the CDR3 gives the full variable domain: DGGITQSPKYLFRKEGQNVTLSCEQNLNHDAMYWYRQDPGQGLRLIYYSQIVNDFQKGDIAEGYSVSREKKESFPLTVTSAQKNPTAFYLCASSIQRGQPQHFGDGTRLSIL.

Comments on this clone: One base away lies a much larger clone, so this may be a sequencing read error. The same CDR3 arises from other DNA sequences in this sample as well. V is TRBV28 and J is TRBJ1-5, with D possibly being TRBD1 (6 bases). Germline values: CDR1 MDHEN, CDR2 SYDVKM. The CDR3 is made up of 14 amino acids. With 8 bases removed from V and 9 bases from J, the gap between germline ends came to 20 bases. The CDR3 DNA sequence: TGTGCCAGCGTATCAGCAGGTCGGGGGCGGCCCCAGCATTTT. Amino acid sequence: CASVSAGRGRPQHF.

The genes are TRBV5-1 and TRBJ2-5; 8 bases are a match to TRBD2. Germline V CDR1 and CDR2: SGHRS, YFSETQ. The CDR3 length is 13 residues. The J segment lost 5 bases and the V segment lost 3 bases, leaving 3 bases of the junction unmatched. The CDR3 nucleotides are TGCGCCAGCAGCTCTGGCGGGAGGGAGACCCAGTACTTC. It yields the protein CASSSGGRETQYF.

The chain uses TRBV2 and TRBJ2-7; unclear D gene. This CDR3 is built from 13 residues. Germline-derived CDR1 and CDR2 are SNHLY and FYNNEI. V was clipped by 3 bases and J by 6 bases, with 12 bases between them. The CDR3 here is CASSDPLVGEQYF. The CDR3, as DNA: TGTGCCAGCAGTGACCCGCTCGTGGGCGAGCAGTACTTC.

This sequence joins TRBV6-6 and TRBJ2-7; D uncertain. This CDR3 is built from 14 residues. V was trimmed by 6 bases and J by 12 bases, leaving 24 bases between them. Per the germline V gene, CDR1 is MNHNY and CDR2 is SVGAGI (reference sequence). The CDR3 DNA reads TGTGCCAGCAGCGACCCGCGGTTTACCGGGCAGGCGTACTTC. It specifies CASSDPRFTGQAYF.

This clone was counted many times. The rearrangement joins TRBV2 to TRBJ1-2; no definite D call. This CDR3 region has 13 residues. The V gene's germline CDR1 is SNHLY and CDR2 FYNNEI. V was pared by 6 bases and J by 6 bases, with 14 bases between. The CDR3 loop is CASSRAYENGYTF. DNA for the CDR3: TGTGCCAGCAGCCGGGCGTATGAGAATGGCTACACCTTC.

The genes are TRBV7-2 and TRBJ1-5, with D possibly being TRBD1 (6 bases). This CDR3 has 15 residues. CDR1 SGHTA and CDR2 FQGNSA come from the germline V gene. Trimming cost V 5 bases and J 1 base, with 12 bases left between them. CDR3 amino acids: CASSLGGWSNQPQHF. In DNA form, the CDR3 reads TGTGCCAGCAGCCTAGGGGGGTGGAGCAATCAGCCCCAGCATTTT.

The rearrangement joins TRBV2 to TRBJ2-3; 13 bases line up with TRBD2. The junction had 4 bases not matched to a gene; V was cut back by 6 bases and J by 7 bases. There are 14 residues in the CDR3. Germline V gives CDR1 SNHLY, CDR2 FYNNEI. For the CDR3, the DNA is TGTGCCAGCAGGGGGACTAGCGGGATAAATACGCAGTATTTT. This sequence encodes CASRGTSGINTQYF.

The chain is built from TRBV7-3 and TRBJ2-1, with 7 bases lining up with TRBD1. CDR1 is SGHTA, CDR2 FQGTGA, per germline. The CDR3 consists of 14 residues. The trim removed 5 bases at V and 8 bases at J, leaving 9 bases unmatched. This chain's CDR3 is CASSRQTQGDEQFF. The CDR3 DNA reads TGTGCCAGCAGCCGGCAAACTCAGGGGGATGAGCAGTTCTTC.

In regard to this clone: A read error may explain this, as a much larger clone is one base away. CDR3 in amino acids: CASSRDPNQPQHF. The CDR3 DNA reads as TGTGCCAGCAGCAGGGACCCTAATCAGCCCCAGCATTTT. The J gene is TRBJ1-5, the V gene TRBV27, with TRBD1 as a possible D gene (5 bases). Between the trimmed V and J ends, which lost 6 bases and 4 bases, there was a span of 10 bases. The CDR3 is made up of 13 amino acids. The germline V gene encodes CDR1 MNHEY and CDR2 SMNVEV (reference sequence).

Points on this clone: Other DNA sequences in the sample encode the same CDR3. CDR3 region: CASSVGGLLNYGYTF. CDR3 nucleotides: TGTGCCAGCAGCGTCGGCGGACTACTCAACTATGGCTACACCTTC. The gene calls are TRBV9 and TRBJ1-2, with unresolved D. CDR1 SGDLS and CDR2 YYNGEE come from the germline V gene. The CDR3 has 15 residues. Trimming left V 2 bases short and J 2 bases short, with 13 bases between.

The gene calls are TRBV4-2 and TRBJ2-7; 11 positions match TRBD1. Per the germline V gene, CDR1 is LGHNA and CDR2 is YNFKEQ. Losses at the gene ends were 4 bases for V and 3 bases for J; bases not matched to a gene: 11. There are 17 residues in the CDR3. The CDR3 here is CASSPQPAGTGGYEQYF. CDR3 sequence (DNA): TGTGCCAGCAGCCCCCAACCGGCCGGGACAGGGGGCTACGAGCAGTACTTC.

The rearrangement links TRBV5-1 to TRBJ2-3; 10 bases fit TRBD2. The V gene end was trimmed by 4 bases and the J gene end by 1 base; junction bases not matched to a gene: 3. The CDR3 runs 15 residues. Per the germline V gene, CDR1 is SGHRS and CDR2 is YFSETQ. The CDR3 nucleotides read TGCGCCAGCAGCGTCGGGACTAGCGGCACAGATACGCAGTATTTT. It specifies CASSVGTSGTDTQYF.

The CDR3 here is CASSLTRQKASYEQYF. The CDR3, as DNA: TGTGCCAGCAGCTTAACCAGGCAAAAGGCCTCCTACGAGCAGTACTTC. The genes are TRBV7-2 and TRBJ2-7, with unresolved D. CDR1 and CDR2 (germline): SGHTA, FQGNSA. The CDR3 is 16 residues long. Trimming took 2 bases from V and 0 from J, leaving 14 bases between them.

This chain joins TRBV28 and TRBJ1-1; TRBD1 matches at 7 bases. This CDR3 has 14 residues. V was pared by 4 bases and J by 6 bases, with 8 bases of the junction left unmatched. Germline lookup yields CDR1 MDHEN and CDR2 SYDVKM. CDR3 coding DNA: TGTGCCAGCAGTTCGCACCAGACAGGGTCTGAAGCTTTCTTT. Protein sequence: CASSSHQTGSEAFF.

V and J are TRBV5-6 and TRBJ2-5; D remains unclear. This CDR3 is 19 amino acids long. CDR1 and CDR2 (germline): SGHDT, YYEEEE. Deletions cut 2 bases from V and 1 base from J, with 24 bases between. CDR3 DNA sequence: TGTGCCAGCAGCTTCTTCCACGGAGTGACGAAAAGACTCCAAGAGACCCAGTACTTC. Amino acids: CASSFFHGVTKRLQETQYF.